The 5 T cell receptor beta chains below come from one sample, sequenced in a study of early T cells in non-severe SARS-CoV-2 infection. TCRdb reprocessed the 5' RACE reads via MiXCR and lists one record per CDR3 protein. The sample lists about 52,000 distinct CDR3 sequences, approximately 11% occurring once. Sequencing used whole blood. These receptors were collected from an adult who was a healthcare worker with PCR-confirmed SARS-CoV-2 infection or an uninfected control (not recorded which).

The CDR3 loop reads CASSPLRSRDTDTQYF. The CDR3 DNA is TGTGCCAGCTCGCCCCTTAGGTCTCGAGACACAGATACGCAGTATTTT. The chain is built from TRBV18 and TRBJ2-3, with D unclear. The CDR3 is 16 residues long. V lost 6 bases and J lost 2, with 18 bases in between. Germline V lookup: CDR1 KGHSH, CDR2 LQKENI.

This clonotype was found a few times. V is TRBV27 and J is TRBJ2-1; D is unresolved. CDR3 length equals 14 residues. The ends were cut back, 3 bases at V and 8 bases at J, with 14 bases in the middle. CDR1 and CDR2 (germline): MNHEY, SMNVEV (reference sequence). The CDR3 is CASSFRTYGYEQFF. DNA for the CDR3: TGTGCCAGCAGTTTCCGTACCTATGGGTATGAGCAGTTCTTC.

The chain joins TRBV6-2 or TRBV6-3 to TRBJ2-7; D may match TRBD1 or TRBD2 (5 bases each). This CDR3 comprises 13 residues. Trimming removed 3 bases from V and 5 bases from J, with 11 bases in between. The germline V gene has CDR1 MNHEY and CDR2 SVGEGT. The chain's CDR3 is CASSYLRGDEQYF. The CDR3 DNA reads as TGTGCCAGCAGTTATCTCCGGGGCGACGAGCAGTACTTC.

This clonotype was seen more than once but under ten times. The chain is built from TRBV10-3 and TRBJ2-1, with 14 bases fitting TRBD2. V dropped 8 bases and J dropped 5; count of bases not matched to a gene: 8. The germline V gene encodes CDR1 ENHRY and CDR2 SYGVKD. The CDR3 loop spans 16 amino acids. In DNA form, the CDR3 reads TGTGCCATCGGGGAGACTAGCGGGAGGGTGGACAATGAGCAGTTCTTC. Protein sequence: CAIGETSGRVDNEQFF.

This clonotype has more than one count but fewer than ten. The chain is built from TRBV23-1 and TRBJ2-3; D not certain. TRBV23-1 counts as an open reading frame of uncertain function. The length of the CDR3 is 16 residues. Trimming left V 0 bases short and J 6 bases short, with 16 bases between. The DNA of the CDR3 is TGCGCCAGCAGTCAATCGGGTCGAATACGTGGGGATACGCAGTATTTT. Its protein is CASSQSGRIRGDTQYF.